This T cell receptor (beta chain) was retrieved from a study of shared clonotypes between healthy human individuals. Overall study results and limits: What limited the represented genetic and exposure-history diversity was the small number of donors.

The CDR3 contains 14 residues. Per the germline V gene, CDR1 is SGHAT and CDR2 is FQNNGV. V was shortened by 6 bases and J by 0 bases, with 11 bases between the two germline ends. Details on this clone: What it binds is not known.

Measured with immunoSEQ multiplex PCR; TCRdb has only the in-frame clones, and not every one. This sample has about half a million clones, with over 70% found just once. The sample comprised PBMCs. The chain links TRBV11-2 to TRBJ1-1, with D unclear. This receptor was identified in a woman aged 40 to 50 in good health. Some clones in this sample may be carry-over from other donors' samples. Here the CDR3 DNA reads TGTGCCAGCAGTCCCGGGCAAATGAACACTGAAGCTTTCTTT. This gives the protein CASSPGQMNTEAFF.